This T cell receptor beta chain was sequenced during a study of identical twins. This clonotype was recorded at least ten times. A single record per CDR3 protein comes from TCRdb applying MiXCR to the 5' RACE reads. Of hundreds of thousands of distinct CDR3 sequences listed, over 8.5% are singletons. This sample also belongs to another study, concerning yellow fever vaccine responses in identical twins.

The TCR comes from a woman aged 18-29 years in good health. The sample was PBMCs.

CDR3 protein: CSAPPVTGKNSPLHF. In DNA, the CDR3 is TGCAGTGCTCCCCCTGTGACAGGGAAGAATTCACCCCTCCACTTT. The chain links TRBV20-1 to TRBJ1-6, with 7 positions matching TRBD1. This CDR3 contains 15 residues. J gave up 7 bases and V 5 bases, and 11 bases lay outside the gene matches. Germline loops: CDR1 DFQATT, CDR2 SNEGSKA (reference sequence).